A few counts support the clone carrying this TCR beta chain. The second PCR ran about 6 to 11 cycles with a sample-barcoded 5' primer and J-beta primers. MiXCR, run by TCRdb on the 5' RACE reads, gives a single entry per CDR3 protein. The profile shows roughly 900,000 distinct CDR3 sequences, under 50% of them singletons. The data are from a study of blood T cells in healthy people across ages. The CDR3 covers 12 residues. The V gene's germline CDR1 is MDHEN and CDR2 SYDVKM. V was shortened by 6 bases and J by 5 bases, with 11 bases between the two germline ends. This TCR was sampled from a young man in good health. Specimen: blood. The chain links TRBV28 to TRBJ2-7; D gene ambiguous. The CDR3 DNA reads TGTGCCAGCAGCCTTGACGATCACGAGCAGTACTTC. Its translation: CASSLDDHEQYF.